The 27 T cell receptor beta chains given below trace back to one sample, sequenced in a study of blood T cell repertoires in COVID-19. Repertoires were generated with immunoSEQ multiplex PCR, while TCRdb's copy carries only in-frame clones and drops some. The table lists about 160,000 clones, 85% of them singletons. Sequencing was carried out using peripheral blood. These receptors all come from a woman aged 50 to 60 with COVID-19, enrolled during active disease.

The rearrangement uses TRBV10-3 and TRBJ2-7; TRBD1 might be the D (6 bases). Per the germline V gene, CDR1 is ENHRY and CDR2 is SYGVKD. The V gene lost 10 bases and the J gene lost 5 bases, with 15 bases spanning the gap. The CDR3 is 12 amino acids. Here the CDR3 reads CATMTPGDEQYF. Written as DNA, the CDR3 is TGTGCCACGATGACTCCAGGGGACGAGCAGTACTTC.

This chain uses TRBV6-5 with TRBJ2-5; D unresolved. Germline CDR1 is MNHEY and CDR2 is SVGAGI. This CDR3 region has 11 residues. Trimming cost V 6 bases and J 2 bases, with 4 bases left between them. Here the CDR3 DNA reads TGTGCCAGCAGCTTTCAAGAGACCCAGTACTTC. Residues: CASSFQETQYF.

This clone came up a few times. This chain uses TRBV5-1 with TRBJ1-6; 8 bases align to TRBD1. V shed 0 bases and J 9 bases; nucleotides not matched to a gene: 5. The CDR3 length is 15 residues. Germline V gene sequence: CDR1 SGHRS, CDR2 YFSETQ. The CDR3 DNA is TGCGCCAGCAGCTTGGATCAGGGGGCAGGTTCACCCCTCCACTTT. Translating it yields CASSLDQGAGSPLHF.

The chain joins TRBV29-1 to TRBJ1-6; D gene uncertain. The CDR3 is made up of 13 amino acids. The germline V gene has CDR1 SQVTM and CDR2 ANQGSEA. The V and J ends lost 7 bases and 6 bases respectively, with 13 bases between them. The CDR3 DNA sequence: TGCAGCGCTCGCTCGGTAAGTAATTCACCCCTCCACTTT. This gives the protein CSARSVSNSPLHF.

This chain connects TRBV7-9 to TRBJ2-1; 9 bases align to TRBD2. The germline V gene encodes CDR1 SEHNR and CDR2 FQNEAQ (reference sequence). The CDR3 loop spans 17 amino acids. V shed 2 bases, J shed 5 bases, and the junction held 10 bases outside the gene matches. CDR3 DNA: TGTGCCAGCAGCTTAAGCTTAGGAGCGGGGGGAAACAATGAGCAGTTCTTC. Amino acid sequence: CASSLSLGAGGNNEQFF.

The chain uses TRBV4-2 and TRBJ2-2; no definite D call. The V gene's germline CDR1 is LGHNA and CDR2 YNFKEQ. The CDR3 sequence is 15 residues long. V lost 4 bases to trimming and J lost 2 bases, with 11 bases between them. CDR3 region: CASSLDFTNTGELFF. In DNA form, the CDR3 reads TGTGCCAGCAGCCTCGACTTTACTAACACCGGGGAGCTGTTTTTT.

The chain links TRBV5-4 to TRBJ2-7; TRBD2 agrees at 12 bases. The germline gives CDR1 SGHNT, CDR2 YYREEE (reference sequence). There are 15 residues in the CDR3. V shed 3 bases, J shed 2 bases, and the junction held 3 bases outside the gene matches. This chain's CDR3 is CASSSLAGGTYEQYF. CDR3 in DNA: TGTGCCAGCAGCTCACTAGCGGGGGGCACCTACGAGCAGTACTTC.

The rearrangement joins TRBV7-9 to TRBJ1-2; TRBD1 is a possible D gene (5 bases). The V end lost 3 bases, the J end lost 5 bases, and 13 bases lay between the germline ends. Looked up from germline, CDR1 is SEHNR and CDR2 is FQNEAQ (reference sequence). This CDR3 is 14 amino acids long. The CDR3 nucleotides are TGTGCCAGCAGCTTTGCAGGGAAAATATATGGCTACACCTTC. Amino acid sequence: CASSFAGKIYGYTF.

This chain links TRBV6-2 or TRBV6-3 with TRBJ2-7, with D possibly TRBD1 on 5 matching bases. The length of the CDR3 is 14 residues. V was cut by 3 bases and J by 6 bases, with 15 bases left in between. Germline assignment: CDR1 MNHEY and CDR2 SVGEGT. CDR3 residues: CASSYMQGQAEQYF. CDR3 coding DNA: TGTGCCAGCAGTTATATGCAGGGCCAGGCCGAGCAGTACTTC.

The genes are TRBV30 and TRBJ2-7, with 10 nucleotides matching TRBD2. J lost 6 bases, V lost 4 bases, and 9 bases had no gene match. From germline, CDR1 is GTSNPN and CDR2 SVGIG (reference sequence). This CDR3 has 14 residues. DNA of the CDR3: TGTGCCTGGAAAACCTCCGGGACTAGCGTCGAGCAGTACTTC. Its translation: CAWKTSGTSVEQYF. Drawing the rest from reference TRBV30 and TRBJ2-7, the complete variable domain is SQTIHQWPATLVQPVGSPLSLECTVEGTSNPNLYWYRQAAGRGLQLLFYSVGIGQISSEVPQNLSASRPQDRQFILSSKKLLLSDSGFYLCAWKTSGTSVEQYFGPGTRLTVT.

The chain recombines TRBV7-8 with TRBJ2-6, with D maybe TRBD2 (6 bases). CDR1 and CDR2 from the germline V gene are SGHVS and FQNEAQ. Trimming stripped 0 bases from V and 6 bases from J, with 12 bases between. CDR3 length equals 16 residues. The CDR3 sequence is CASSLAIRGSANVLTF. In nucleotides, the CDR3 is TGTGCCAGCAGCTTAGCTATCCGGGGGTCGGCCAACGTCCTGACTTTC.

V gene TRBV28 combines with J gene TRBJ2-7; 8 nucleotides line up with TRBD1. This CDR3 is 14 amino acids long. Losses at the gene ends were 7 bases for V and 1 base for J; bases not matched to a gene: 6. The germline CDR1 and CDR2 sequences are MDHEN and SYDVKM. CDR3 nucleotide sequence: TGTGCCAGCAAGAGACAGGGGATATCCTACGAGCAGTACTTC. Amino acid sequence: CASKRQGISYEQYF.

J is TRBJ1-1 and V is TRBV6-1, with D possibly TRBD1 on 5 matching bases. The germline V and J ends were trimmed by 1 base and 5 bases, with 11 bases remaining between them. CDR3 length equals 14 residues. Germline CDR1 is MNHNS and CDR2 is SASEGT. CDR3 DNA sequence: TGTGCCAGCAGTGAAGTGGGGGGTAGGACTGAAGCTTTCTTT. It translates to CASSEVGGRTEAFF.

CDR3 sequence (DNA): TGTGCCATCAGTGAACCGGGACAAGTCACCGGGGAGCTGTTTTTT. Translating gives CAISEPGQVTGELFF. The V call is TRBV10-3, the J call TRBJ2-2; D is perhaps TRBD1 (6 bases). Per the germline V gene, CDR1 is ENHRY and CDR2 is SYGVKD. The CDR3 totals 15 residues. The ends were cut back, 3 bases at V and 4 bases at J, with 12 bases in the middle.

V usage is TRBV15 and J usage is TRBJ1-1, with 7 bases lining up with TRBD1. There are 15 residues in the CDR3. Germline assignment: CDR1 LNHNV and CDR2 YYDKDF (reference sequence). V shed 1 base and J 4 bases; nucleotides not matched to a gene: 6. In DNA, the CDR3 is TGTGCCACCAGCAGAGTTACGTCAGGGGGCACTGAAGCTTTCTTT. Encoded protein: CATSRVTSGGTEAFF.

This sequence joins TRBV7-3 and TRBJ2-5, with D possibly TRBD2 on 5 matching bases. There are 12 residues in the CDR3. Germline V CDR1 and CDR2: SGHTA, FQGTGA. The germline V and J ends were trimmed by 5 bases and 9 bases, with 13 bases remaining between them. The CDR3 DNA sequence: TGTGCCAGCAGCCCATCGGGAACACCCCAGTACTTC. It yields the protein CASSPSGTPQYF.

The J gene is TRBJ2-7, the V gene TRBV5-6; 8 bases map to TRBD2. Germline V gene data show CDR1 as SGHDT and CDR2 as YYEEEE. CDR3 length: 13 amino acids. V was pared by 3 bases and J by 7 bases, with 6 bases of the junction left unmatched. CDR3 residues: CASSYPPGGEQYF. Here the CDR3 DNA reads TGTGCCAGCAGCTATCCACCGGGGGGGGAGCAGTACTTC.

The chain combines TRBV5-1 with TRBJ1-3; 9 positions agree with TRBD1. CDR1 is SGHRS, CDR2 YFSETQ, per germline. This CDR3 has 14 residues. V trimming: 4 bases; J trimming: 4 bases; junction bases outside the gene matches: 3. CDR3 sequence reads: CASSPGTGGNTIYF. In DNA form, the CDR3 reads TGCGCCAGCAGCCCGGGGACAGGGGGAAACACCATATATTTT.

This chain joins TRBV1 and TRBJ1-2. TRBV1 is termed a pseudogene. This CDR3 is 13 amino acids long. The CDR3 region is CTSSQGGTLGYTF. The CDR3 DNA sequence: TGCACCAGCAGCCAAGGCGGGACCCTTGGCTACACCTTC.

The rearrangement links TRBV29-1 to TRBJ1-1; D call uncertain. The germline CDR1 and CDR2 sequences are SQVTM and ANQGSEA. The germline V and J ends were trimmed by 3 bases and 1 base, with 9 bases remaining between them. CDR3 length: 13 amino acids. CDR3 residues: CSVEREENTEAFF. The CDR3 nucleotides are TGCAGCGTTGAGCGGGAGGAGAACACTGAAGCTTTCTTT.

This clone was seen only once. V usage is TRBV9 and J usage is TRBJ1-2; TRBD1 aligns across 8 bases. V lost 0 bases, J lost 8 bases, and 12 bases stayed unmatched. The germline CDR1 and CDR2 sequences are SGDLS and YYNGEE. The CDR3 is 16 residues long. The CDR3 sequence: CASSVAAWGQARGYTF. The DNA of the CDR3 is TGTGCCAGCAGCGTAGCCGCTTGGGGACAGGCGAGAGGCTACACCTTC.

V usage is TRBV6-1 and J usage is TRBJ2-3; D call uncertain. Trimming pared 0 bases from V and 7 bases from J, leaving 14 bases between. From germline, CDR1 is MNHNS and CDR2 SASEGT. This CDR3 is 15 amino acids long. CDR3 DNA: TGTGCCAGCAGTGAAGCGCTTCTGGAGAGACATACGCAGTATTTT. Its translation is CASSEALLERHTQYF.

The V and J genes are TRBV11-2 and TRBJ1-6, with TRBD1 matching over 7 bases. The CDR3 totals 15 residues. The ends lost 4 bases at V and 9 bases at J; junction bases unmatched: 9. Germline V CDR1 and CDR2: SGHAT, FQNNGV. CDR3 nucleotide sequence: TGTGCCAGCAGCTCGATGGGGCAGGGGGTTTCACCCCTCCACTTT. Protein product: CASSSMGQGVSPLHF.

CDR3 sequence (DNA): TGTGCCAGCAGCGTAGGGACATTACAAGAGACCCAGTACTTC. Translation: CASSVGTLQETQYF. J is TRBJ2-5 and V is TRBV9; perhaps TRBD1 as D (5 bases). The CDR3 consists of 14 residues. Germline CDR1 SGDLS, CDR2 YYNGEE. Deletions cut 0 bases from V and 2 bases from J, with 8 bases between.

The V and J genes are TRBV3-1 (or the pseudogene TRBV3-2) and TRBJ2-1, with TRBD1 as a possible D gene (5 bases). Trimming took 0 bases from V and 2 from J, leaving 14 bases between them. From germline, CDR1 is LGHDT and CDR2 YNNKEL (reference sequence). The CDR3 has 17 amino acids. The CDR3 DNA reads as TGTGCCAGCAGCCAAGATCAGGGTCCTGCCGCCTACAATGAGCAGTTCTTC. Translating it yields CASSQDQGPAAYNEQFF.

The chain employs TRBV19 and TRBJ2-1; 9 positions agree with TRBD1. Germline V gives CDR1 LNHDA, CDR2 SQIVND (reference sequence). CDR3 length equals 13 residues. J lost 8 bases, V lost 5 bases, and 4 bases had no gene match. CDR3 DNA: TGTGCCAGTAGTCCGTGGGACAGGGATGAGCAGTTCTTC. Residues: CASSPWDRDEQFF.

The chain has TRBV6-1 and TRBJ2-1, with a weak D call TRBD2 (5 bases). Trimming took 3 bases from V and 6 from J, leaving 18 bases between them. CDR3 length: 16 residues. Germline-derived CDR1 and CDR2 are MNHNS and SASEGT. The CDR3 DNA sequence: TGTGCCAGCAGTGAGGAAGAGAGGGCCCTTGGCAATGAGCAGTTCTTC. As protein: CASSEEERALGNEQFF.